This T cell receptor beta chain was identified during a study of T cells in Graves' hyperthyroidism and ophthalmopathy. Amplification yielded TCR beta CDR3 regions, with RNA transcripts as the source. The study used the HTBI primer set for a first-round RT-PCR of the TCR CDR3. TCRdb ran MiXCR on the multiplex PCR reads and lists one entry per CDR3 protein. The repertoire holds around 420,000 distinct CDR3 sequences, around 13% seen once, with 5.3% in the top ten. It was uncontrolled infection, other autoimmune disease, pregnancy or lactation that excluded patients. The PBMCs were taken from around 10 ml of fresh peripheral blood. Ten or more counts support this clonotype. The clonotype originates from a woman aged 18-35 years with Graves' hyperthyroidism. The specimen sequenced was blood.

CDR3 sequence: CASVPWREVVNEQFF. CDR3 bases: TGTGCTAGTGTCCCTTGGCGGGAGGTCGTCAATGAGCAGTTCTTC. The chain combines TRBV12-5 with TRBJ2-1; 8 bases align to TRBD2. With 7 bases clipped from V and 6 bases from J, the junction kept 11 bases outside the gene matches. Germline CDR1 and CDR2: LGHNT and FRNRAP. The CDR3 consists of 15 residues.